Following are 20 T cell receptor beta chains from one sample sequenced in a study of T cell clonotyping in hematopoietic cell transplantation. Assay used: immunoSEQ multiplex PCR; TCRdb lists only in-frame clones, some missing. The data show around 16,000 clones, roughly nine tenths seen once. The sample consisted of peripheral blood mononuclear cells. The receptor source for this set is a man over 45 in good health. Some clones in this sample may be carry-over from other donors' samples.

The J gene is TRBJ1-1, the V gene TRBV9; the D gene is possibly TRBD1 (5 bases). V lost 0 bases and J 3 bases, leaving 9 bases between the germline ends. From germline, CDR1 is SGDLS and CDR2 YYNGEE. This CDR3 comprises 14 residues. This CDR3 is CASSVALGDTEAFF. DNA of the CDR3: TGTGCCAGCAGCGTAGCCCTAGGGGACACTGAAGCTTTCTTT.

The chain carries TRBV2 and TRBJ2-7, with 7 nucleotides matching TRBD1. J lost 6 bases, V lost 6 bases, and 11 bases had no gene match. The germline V gene has CDR1 SNHLY and CDR2 FYNNEI. CDR3 length: 14 residues. DNA of the CDR3: TGTGCCAGCAGGCCGGGACAGTTGAGCGGCGAGCAGTACTTC. Amino acid sequence: CASRPGQLSGEQYF.

V and J are TRBV30 and TRBJ2-2, with 9 bases identical to TRBD1. The CDR3 loop spans 16 amino acids. The V and J ends lost 2 bases and 9 bases, in that order; junction bases with no gene match: 13. Per the germline V gene, CDR1 is GTSNPN and CDR2 is SVGIG (reference sequence). The CDR3 protein is CAWSLATRGQGRELFF. The CDR3 DNA is TGTGCCTGGAGTCTAGCAACCCGGGGACAGGGCAGGGAGCTGTTTTTT.

This clone was seen a single time. The chain recombines TRBV6-6 with TRBJ1-2; weak D call: TRBD1 (5 bases). V was trimmed by 0 bases and J by 6 bases, leaving 8 bases between them. Germline V lookup: CDR1 MNHNY, CDR2 SVGAGI (reference sequence). The length of the CDR3 is 13 residues. The CDR3 DNA is TGTGCCAGCAGTTACTCCAGGGAACATGGCTACACCTTC. Its translation is CASSYSREHGYTF.

This chain's CDR3 is CASSERTSGETQYF. The CDR3 DNA sequence: TGTGCCAGCAGTGAAAGGACTAGCGGAGAGACCCAGTACTTC. The chain joins TRBV2 to TRBJ2-5, with TRBD2 matching over 10 bases. The CDR3 is 14 amino acids. The germline gives CDR1 SNHLY, CDR2 FYNNEI. After removal of 2 bases from V and 4 bases from J, the junction contained 1 base not matched to a gene.

This chain joins TRBV29-1 and TRBJ2-7; 8 bases align to TRBD2. CDR1 SQVTM and CDR2 ANQGSEA come from the germline V gene. The V and J ends lost 7 bases and 0 bases, in that order; junction bases with no gene match: 14. The CDR3 spans 16 residues. The CDR3 reads CSAPRWVAGNSYEQYF. CDR3 bases: TGCAGCGCCCCGCGGTGGGTAGCGGGGAACTCCTACGAGCAGTACTTC.

In nucleotides, the CDR3 is TGTGCCAGCAGCTTAGCCCAGGGGGCGGGAGCTTTCTTT. The encoded protein is CASSLAQGAGAFF. The V call is TRBV11-3, the J call TRBJ1-1; 8 bases line up with TRBD1. This CDR3 comprises 13 residues. With 1 base clipped from V and 10 bases from J, the junction kept 5 bases outside the gene matches. Germline CDR1 is SGHNT and CDR2 is YENEEA. The complete variable domain, with remaining parts taken from reference TRBV11-3 and TRBJ1-1, reads EAGVVQSPRYKIIEKKQPVAFWCNPISGHNTLYWYLQNLGQGPELLIRYENEEAVDDSQLPKDRFSAERLKGVDSTLKIQPAELGDSAVYLCASSLAQGAGAFFGQGTRLTVV.

The chain has TRBV5-5 and TRBJ2-7; 7 nucleotides match TRBD1. The CDR3 spans 14 residues. Trimming removed 4 bases from V and 2 bases from J; junction bases left unmatched: 6. CDR1 is SGHKS, CDR2 YYEKEE, per germline (reference sequence). CDR3 nucleotides: TGTGCCAGCAGCCACACCGGGACAGCCTACGAGCAGTACTTC. Protein sequence: CASSHTGTAYEQYF.

The chain couples TRBV28 to TRBJ1-1; a weak D match, TRBD1 (6 bases). The CDR3 has 12 residues. V shed 5 bases and J shed 11 bases, with 15 bases lying between them. CDR1 and CDR2 (germline): MDHEN, SYDVKM. The CDR3 DNA reads TGTGCCAGCAGTCGCACTACAGGGTGGGCTTTCTTT. This encodes CASSRTTGWAFF. Full variable domain (rest looked up from reference TRBV28 and TRBJ1-1): DVKVTQSSRYLVKRTGEKVFLECVQDMDHENMFWYRQDPGLGLRLIYFSYDVKMKEKGDIPEGYSVSREKKERFSLILESASTNQTSMYLCASSRTTGWAFFGQGTRLTVV.

The V call is TRBV10-3, the J call TRBJ1-5; D is unclear. Germline V lookup: CDR1 ENHRY, CDR2 SYGVKD. The CDR3 loop spans 13 amino acids. The V gene lost 6 bases and the J gene lost 6 bases, with 12 bases spanning the gap. The CDR3 loop reads CAIRISESQPQHF. The CDR3 DNA reads TGTGCCATCAGAATCTCGGAAAGTCAGCCCCAGCATTTT.

The chain uses TRBV7-2 and TRBJ2-7; no definite D call. Trimming left V 5 bases short and J 6 bases short, with 11 bases between. The CDR3 covers 12 residues. Per germline, CDR1 SGHTA and CDR2 FQGNSA. The CDR3, as DNA: TGTGCCAGCAGCCCGGGCCTCCGCGAGCAGTACTTC. Protein sequence: CASSPGLREQYF.

This chain uses TRBV4-1 with TRBJ2-7; 9 bases map to TRBD2. With V trimmed by 4 bases and J by 3 bases, 7 bases remained unmatched. The germline V gene has CDR1 MGHRA and CDR2 YSYEKL. This CDR3 is built from 15 residues. The CDR3 sequence: CASSLSGGGIYEQYF. CDR3 sequence (DNA): TGCGCCAGCAGCCTTAGCGGGGGAGGGATCTACGAGCAGTACTTC.

The V and J genes are TRBV4-2 and TRBJ1-2; D unclear. The CDR3 contains 15 residues. Deletions cut 0 bases from V and 0 bases from J, with 8 bases between. CDR1 LGHNA and CDR2 YNFKEQ come from the germline V gene. Here the CDR3 DNA reads TGTGCCAGCAGCCAAGACTCGCAGTCTAACTATGGCTACACCTTC. This encodes CASSQDSQSNYGYTF.

V and J are TRBV6-5 and TRBJ2-3; 13 bases are a match to TRBD2. Germline trimming cut 1 base from V and 7 bases from J; bases unmatched to any gene: 5. Germline V CDR1 and CDR2: MNHEY, SVGAGI. This CDR3 spans 16 amino acids. CDR3 bases: TGTGCCAGCAGTTACTTACTAGCGGGGGGGCCTTATACGCAGTATTTT. Amino acid sequence: CASSYLLAGGPYTQYF.

V gene TRBV5-4 combines with J gene TRBJ2-7; D may be TRBD1 or TRBD2 (5 bases each). CDR1 is SGHNT, CDR2 YYREEE, per germline (reference sequence). This CDR3 spans 15 amino acids. Trimming left V 2 bases short and J 7 bases short, with 19 bases between. The CDR3 loop is CASSFFWDGVDEQYF. CDR3 nucleotides: TGTGCCAGCAGCTTTTTTTGGGACGGAGTGGATGAGCAGTACTTC.

The V call is TRBV7-9, the J call TRBJ2-3; D is ambiguous. The V end was cut by 2 bases, the J end by 6 bases, with 12 bases between. The CDR3 loop spans 14 amino acids. Germline-derived CDR1 and CDR2 are SEHNR and FQNEAQ (reference sequence). CDR3 bases: TGTGCCAGCAGCTTAAGACTCCATCCGGATACGCAGTATTTT. Amino acids: CASSLRLHPDTQYF.

The rearrangement links TRBV4-1 to TRBJ2-7; tentatively, D is TRBD2 (6 bases). The V and J ends lost 1 base and 3 bases respectively, with 13 bases between them. This CDR3 comprises 15 residues. In germline, CDR1 is MGHRA, CDR2 YSYEKL. CDR3 coding DNA: TGCGCCAGCAGCCAAGTTCCGGACTATAACTACGAGCAGTACTTC. Its protein is CASSQVPDYNYEQYF.

CDR3 loop: CASSLGRGGNNEQFF. The CDR3, as DNA: TGTGCCAGCAGCTTGGGGCGGGGGGGCAACAATGAGCAGTTCTTC. The chain links TRBV5-4 to TRBJ2-1; 9 nucleotides line up with TRBD2. The CDR3 extends over 15 amino acids. Per the germline V gene, CDR1 is SGHNT and CDR2 is YYREEE (reference sequence). V lost 0 bases and J lost 5; bases outside the gene matches: 3.

The chain joins TRBV6-1 to TRBJ1-1; D is possibly TRBD1 (5 bases). Germline V gene sequence: CDR1 MNHNS, CDR2 SASEGT. The CDR3 contains 14 residues. Trimming pared 6 bases from V and 3 bases from J, leaving 14 bases between. CDR3 sequence (DNA): TGTGCCAGCAGACCACAGATAGGGGACACTGAAGCTTTCTTT. Encoded protein: CASRPQIGDTEAFF.

The chain has TRBV19 and TRBJ2-7; 8 nucleotides match TRBD1. J lost 2 bases, V lost 9 bases, and 12 bases had no gene match. The CDR3 length is 15 residues. CDR1 is LNHDA and CDR2 is SQIVND in the germline V gene (reference sequence). CDR3 nucleotides: TGTGCCAGCAGTTCAGGGGACAGGAACCCCTACGAGCAGTACTTC. Protein sequence: CASSSGDRNPYEQYF. The whole variable domain, filled in from reference TRBV19 and TRBJ2-7, reads DGGITQSPKYLFRKEGQNVTLSCEQNLNHDAMYWYRQDPGQGLRLIYYSQIVNDFQKGDIAEGYSVSREKKESFPLTVTSAQKNPTAFYLCASSSGDRNPYEQYFGPGTRLTVT.